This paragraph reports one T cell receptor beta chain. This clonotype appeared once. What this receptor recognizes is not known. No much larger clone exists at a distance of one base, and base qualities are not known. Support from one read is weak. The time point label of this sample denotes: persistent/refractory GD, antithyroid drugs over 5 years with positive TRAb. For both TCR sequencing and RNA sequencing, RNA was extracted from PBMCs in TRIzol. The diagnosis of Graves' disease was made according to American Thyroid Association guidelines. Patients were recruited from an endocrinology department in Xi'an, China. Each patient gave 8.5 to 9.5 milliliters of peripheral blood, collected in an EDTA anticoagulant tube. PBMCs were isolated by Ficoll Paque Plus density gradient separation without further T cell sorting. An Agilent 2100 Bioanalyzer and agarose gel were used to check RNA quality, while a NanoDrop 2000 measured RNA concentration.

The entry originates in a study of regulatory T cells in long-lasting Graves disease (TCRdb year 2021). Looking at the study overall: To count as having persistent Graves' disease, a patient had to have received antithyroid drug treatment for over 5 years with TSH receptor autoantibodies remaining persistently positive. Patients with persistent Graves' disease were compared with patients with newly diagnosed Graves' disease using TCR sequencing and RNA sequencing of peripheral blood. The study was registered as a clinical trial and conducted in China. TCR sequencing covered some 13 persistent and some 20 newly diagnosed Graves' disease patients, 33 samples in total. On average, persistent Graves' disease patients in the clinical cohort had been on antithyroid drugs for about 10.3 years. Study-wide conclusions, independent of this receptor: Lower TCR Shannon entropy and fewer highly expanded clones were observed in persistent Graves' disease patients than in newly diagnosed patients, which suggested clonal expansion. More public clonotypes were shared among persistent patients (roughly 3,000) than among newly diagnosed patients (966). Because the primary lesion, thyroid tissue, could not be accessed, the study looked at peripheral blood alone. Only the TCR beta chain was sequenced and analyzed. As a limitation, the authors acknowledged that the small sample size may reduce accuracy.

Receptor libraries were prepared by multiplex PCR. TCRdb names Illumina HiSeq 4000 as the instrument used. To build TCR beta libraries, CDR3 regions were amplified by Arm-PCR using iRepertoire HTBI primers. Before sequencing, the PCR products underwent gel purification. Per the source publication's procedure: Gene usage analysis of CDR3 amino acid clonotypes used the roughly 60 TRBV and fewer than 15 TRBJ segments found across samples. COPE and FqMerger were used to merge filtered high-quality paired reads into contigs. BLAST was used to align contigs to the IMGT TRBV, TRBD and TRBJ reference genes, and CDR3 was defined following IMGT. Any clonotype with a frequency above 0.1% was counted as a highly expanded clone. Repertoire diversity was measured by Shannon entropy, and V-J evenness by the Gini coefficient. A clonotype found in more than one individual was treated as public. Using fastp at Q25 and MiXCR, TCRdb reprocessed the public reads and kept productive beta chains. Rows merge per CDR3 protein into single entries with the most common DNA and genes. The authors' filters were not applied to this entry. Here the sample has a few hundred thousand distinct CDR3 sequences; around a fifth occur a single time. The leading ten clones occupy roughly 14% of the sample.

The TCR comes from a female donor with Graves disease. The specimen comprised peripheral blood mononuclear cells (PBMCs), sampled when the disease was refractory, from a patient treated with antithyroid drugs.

For the CDR3, the sequence is CASTNLWDRGHGELFF. The DNA reads TGTGCCAGCACGAACTTGTGGGACAGGGGGCACGGGGAGCTGTTTTTT. This receptor chain uses TRBV6-2 or TRBV6-3 and TRBJ2-2, with 12 junctional bases fitting TRBD1. V lost 7 bases and J lost 7 bases, and the count of bases not matched to a germline gene is 10. The CDR3 runs 16 residues from the cysteine to the phenylalanine. This entry keeps only the CDR3 DNA: 48 bases, framed from base 1. CDR1 and CDR2 were assigned from the germline V gene as MNHEY and SVGEGT.